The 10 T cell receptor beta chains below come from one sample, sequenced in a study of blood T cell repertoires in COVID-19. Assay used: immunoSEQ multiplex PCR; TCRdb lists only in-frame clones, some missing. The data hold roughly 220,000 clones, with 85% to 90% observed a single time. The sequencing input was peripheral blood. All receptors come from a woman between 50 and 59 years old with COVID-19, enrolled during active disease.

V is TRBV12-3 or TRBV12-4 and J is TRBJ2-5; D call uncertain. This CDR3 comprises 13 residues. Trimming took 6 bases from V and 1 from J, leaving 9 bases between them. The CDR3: CASSRRGQETQYF. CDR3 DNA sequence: TGTGCCAGCAGCCGACGAGGCCAAGAGACCCAGTACTTC.

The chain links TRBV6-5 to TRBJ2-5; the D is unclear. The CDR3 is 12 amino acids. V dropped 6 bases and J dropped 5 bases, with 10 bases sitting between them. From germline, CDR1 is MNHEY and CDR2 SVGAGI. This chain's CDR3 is CASRETRETQYF. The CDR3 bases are TGTGCCAGCAGAGAGACCAGGGAGACCCAGTACTTC.

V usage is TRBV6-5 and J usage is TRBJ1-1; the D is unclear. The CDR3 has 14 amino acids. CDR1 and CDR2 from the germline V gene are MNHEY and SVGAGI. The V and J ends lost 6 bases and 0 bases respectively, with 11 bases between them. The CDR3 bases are TGTGCCAGCAGATTACAGACCATGAACACTGAAGCTTTCTTT. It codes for CASRLQTMNTEAFF.

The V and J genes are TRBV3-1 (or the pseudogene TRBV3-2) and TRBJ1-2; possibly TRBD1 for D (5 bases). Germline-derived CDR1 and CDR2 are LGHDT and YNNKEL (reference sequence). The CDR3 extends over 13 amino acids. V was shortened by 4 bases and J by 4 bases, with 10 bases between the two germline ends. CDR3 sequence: CASSRGSLYGYTF. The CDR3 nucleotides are TGTGCCAGCAGCCGGGGCTCCCTCTATGGCTACACCTTC.

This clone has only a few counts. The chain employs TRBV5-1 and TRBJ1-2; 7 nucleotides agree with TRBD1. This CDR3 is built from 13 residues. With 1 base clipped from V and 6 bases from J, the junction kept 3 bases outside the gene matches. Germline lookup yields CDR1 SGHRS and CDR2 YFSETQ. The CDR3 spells CASSLRGGDGYTF. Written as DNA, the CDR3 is TGCGCCAGCAGCTTGAGAGGGGGCGATGGCTACACCTTC.

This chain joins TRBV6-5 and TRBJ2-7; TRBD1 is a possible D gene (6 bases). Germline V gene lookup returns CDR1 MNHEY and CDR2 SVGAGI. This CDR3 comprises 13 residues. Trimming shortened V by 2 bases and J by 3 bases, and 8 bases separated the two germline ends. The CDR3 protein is CASSYRDNYEQYF. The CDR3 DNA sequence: TGTGCCAGCAGTTACCGGGACAACTACGAGCAGTACTTC.

The CDR3 loop is CASSLRVAASTDTQYF. The DNA of the CDR3 is TGTGCCAGCAGTTTAAGGGTAGCGGCTAGCACAGATACGCAGTATTTT. The chain carries TRBV27 and TRBJ2-3; TRBD2 might be the D (6 bases). Trimming stripped 2 bases from V and 0 bases from J, with 12 bases between. The CDR3 totals 16 residues. Germline-derived CDR1 and CDR2 are MNHEY and SMNVEV (reference sequence).

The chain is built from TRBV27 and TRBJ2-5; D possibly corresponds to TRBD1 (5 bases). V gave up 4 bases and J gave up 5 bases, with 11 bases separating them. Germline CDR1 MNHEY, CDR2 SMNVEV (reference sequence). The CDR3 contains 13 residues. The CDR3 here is CASSYRGSETQYF. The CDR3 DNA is TGTGCCAGCAGTTATAGGGGAAGCGAGACCCAGTACTTC.

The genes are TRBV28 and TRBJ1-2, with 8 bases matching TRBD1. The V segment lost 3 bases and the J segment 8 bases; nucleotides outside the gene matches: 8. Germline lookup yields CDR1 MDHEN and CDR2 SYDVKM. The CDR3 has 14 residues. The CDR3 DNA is TGTGCCAGCAGTTTTCCCGACAGGGGAGTCGGCTACACCTTC. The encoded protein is CASSFPDRGVGYTF.

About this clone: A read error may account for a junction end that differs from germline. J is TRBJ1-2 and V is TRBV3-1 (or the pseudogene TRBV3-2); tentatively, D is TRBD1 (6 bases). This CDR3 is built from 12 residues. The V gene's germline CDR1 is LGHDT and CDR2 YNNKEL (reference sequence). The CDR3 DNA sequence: TGTGCCAGCAGCCAAGATGAGGGGGGGCGCTTCTTC. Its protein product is CASSQDEGGRFF.